The clone carrying this TCR beta chain was detected only once. Its antigen is not identified. The sample comes from a study of neurological immune-mediated disorders. The method for making cDNA was 5'RACE, and it used 10-nucleotide random UMIs. The authors obtained over 200 million TCR-beta sequences from 15-18 subjects per sequencing run. TCRdb passed the 5' RACE reads through MiXCR, listing each CDR3 protein once. The table records tens of thousands of distinct CDR3 sequences, about 9.4% of them present only once. Study outcomes and limitations: Multiple sclerosis, the disease with the least TCR clonal expansion, fell below healthy controls, whereas HTLV-1-associated myelopathy showed the most.

The CDR3 sequence is 12 residues long. Germline values: CDR1 GTSNPN, CDR2 SVGIG (reference sequence). V was clipped by 2 bases and J by 3 bases, with 4 bases between them. The sequenced sample was PBMCs. This TCR derives from a woman aged 40 to 55 with HTLV-1-associated myelopathy (HAM/TSP). The chain has TRBV30 and TRBJ2-2; D uncertain. The CDR3 region is CAWSTDTGELFF. The CDR3 nucleotides read TGTGCCTGGAGTACAGACACCGGGGAGCTGTTTTTT.